This passage covers 17 T cell receptor beta chains from one sample sequenced in a study of Tregs in tolerant kidney transplant recipients. This table comes from immunoSEQ multiplex PCR, and its TCRdb copy is limited to in-frame clones, with some not included. The sample table sets out 30,000 or so clones. The sample in question was CD8+ T cells from blood, obtained before the transplant. The receptors here all came from a human donor who received a combined kidney and bone marrow transplant.

Note on this clone: Read sequence stops 3 residues before the CDR3 end, and the germline J gene provides the missing end. The chain has TRBV27 and TRBJ2-5; TRBD1 is a possible D gene (6 bases). The ends were cut back, 8 bases at V and 5 bases at J, with 18 bases in the middle. The germline V gene encodes CDR1 MNHEY and CDR2 SMNVEV (reference sequence). The CDR3 runs 14 residues. The sequenced part of the CDR3 DNA is TGTGCCAGCGCGCCTAACAGGGTTCGGGAGACC. Amino acids: CASAPNRVRET. The full-length CDR3 reads as CASAPNRVRETQYF.

Worth noting for this clone: Sequencing ends 3 residues short of the CDR3 end; the germline J gene provides the rest. This chain uses TRBV20-1 with TRBJ2-7; no definite D call. CDR3 length: 13 residues. V was clipped by 3 bases and J by 0 bases, with 9 bases between them. CDR1 DFQATT and CDR2 SNEGSKA come from the germline V gene (reference sequence). Here the CDR3 reads CSARVRLSYEQYF. CDR3 bases read: TGCAGTGCTAGGGTAAGACTCTCCTACGAG.

Worth noting for this clone: Sequencing ends 3 residues short of the CDR3 end; the germline J gene provides the rest. The chain recombines TRBV7-6 with TRBJ2-7, with D unresolved. This CDR3 has 15 residues. The V gene lost 5 bases and the J gene lost 2 bases, with 16 bases spanning the gap. Per the germline V gene, CDR1 is SGHVS and CDR2 is FNYEAQ. CDR3 amino acids: CASSPLDGQAYEQYF. The sequenced CDR3 bases are TGTGCCAGCAGCCCCCTTGACGGCCAGGCCTACGAG.

CDR3 bases read: TGTGCCAGCCCGCCCGGGGGAAACACC. It is translated as CASPPGGNT. The whole CDR3 protein is CASPPGGNTIYF. V and J are TRBV5-4 and TRBJ1-3; the D is unclear. The read gets to within 3 residues of the CDR3 end, and the germline J gene fills in the rest. The CDR3 length is 12 residues. Germline V CDR1 and CDR2: SGHNT, YYREEE (reference sequence). V lost 7 bases to trimming and J lost 4 bases, with 9 bases between them.

Points on this clone: The sequenced fragment ends 3 residues before the CDR3 boundary, so the rest is inferred from the germline J gene. This chain links TRBV5-5 with TRBJ2-7; D is ambiguous. This CDR3 is built from 12 residues. V gave up 0 bases and J gave up 4 bases, with 5 bases separating them. CDR1 SGHKS and CDR2 YYEKEE come from the germline V gene (reference sequence). Partial CDR3 DNA: TGTGCCAGCAGCTTGGCACTATACGAG. It codes for CASSLALYE. The whole CDR3 sequence is CASSLALYEQYF.

In regard to this clone: Read data end 3 residues before the CDR3 end; the end is taken from the germline J gene. The genes are TRBV5-6 and TRBJ2-7, with TRBD1 matching over 7 bases. This CDR3 is 14 amino acids long. V trimming: 0 bases; J trimming: 0 bases; junction bases outside the gene matches: 0. The germline V gene encodes CDR1 SGHDT and CDR2 YYEEEE. The CDR3: CASSLGQGSYEQYF. The covered CDR3 bases are TGTGCCAGCAGCTTGGGACAGGGCTCCTACGAG.

About this clone itself: At one boundary the junction diverges from the germline segment, which might be a read error. Coverage ceases 3 residues before the CDR3 finishes, and the germline J gene fills in the end. V is TRBV7-9 and J is TRBJ2-1; D ambiguous. CDR3 length equals 15 residues. The germline V gene encodes CDR1 SEHNR and CDR2 FQNEAQ (reference sequence). The part of the CDR3 DNA that was read is TGTGCCAGCAGCTTAGGTACCTACTCCCACAATGAG. It yields the protein CASSLGTYSHNE. The complete CDR3 reads CASSLGTYSHNEQFF.

A word on this clone: The read terminates 3 residues ahead of where the CDR3 ends, so the germline J gene completes it. This sequence joins TRBV2 and TRBJ2-1; 10 nucleotides agree with TRBD2. V trimming: 3 bases; J trimming: 8 bases; junction bases outside the gene matches: 13. CDR1 and CDR2 from the germline V gene are SNHLY and FYNNEI. CDR3 length: 17 amino acids. The CDR3 sequence is CASSEVLAGRGPHEQFF. The CDR3 DNA, read in part, is TGTGCCAGCAGTGAGGTACTAGCGGGAAGGGGGCCCCATGAG.

Points on this clone: The read ends 3 residues early relative to the CDR3; the germline J gene fills the gap. The gene calls are TRBV19 and TRBJ1-5; perhaps TRBD1 as D (6 bases). V dropped 5 bases and J dropped 4 bases, with 9 bases sitting between them. CDR1 is LNHDA and CDR2 is SQIVND in the germline V gene (reference sequence). CDR3 length: 13 amino acids. The part of the CDR3 DNA that was read is TGTGCCAGTAGTCAGGGGTGGAATCAGCCC. Protein product: CASSQGWNQP. The whole CDR3 protein reads CASSQGWNQPQHF.

As for this clone: The read finishes 3 residues shy of the CDR3 end, and the germline J gene is used to complete it. The chain combines TRBV29-1 with TRBJ2-7; TRBD2 is a possible D gene (6 bases). CDR1 is SQVTM and CDR2 is ANQGSEA in the germline V gene. The CDR3 is made up of 13 amino acids. The V end was cut by 5 bases, the J end by 1 base, with 12 bases between. The CDR3 sequence: CSVISGESYEQYF. Incomplete CDR3 DNA: TGCAGCGTTATTTCGGGGGAGTCCTACGAG.

Remarks on this clone: The sequenced fragment ends 3 residues before the CDR3 boundary, so the rest is inferred from the germline J gene. The chain uses TRBV7-8 and TRBJ1-1; 7 nucleotides agree with TRBD1. Germline CDR1 SGHVS, CDR2 FQNEAQ. The junction had 4 bases not matched to a gene; V was cut back by 1 base and J by 5 bases. The CDR3 loop spans 14 amino acids. The CDR3 bases that were read are TGTGCCAGCAGCTTAGAGACAGGGTGGACTGAA. Residues: CASSLETGWTE. The whole CDR3 sequence is CASSLETGWTEAFF.

As for this clone: The CDR3 end falls 3 residues outside the read, so it is completed with the germline J gene. V usage is TRBV19 and J usage is TRBJ2-1; 9 positions agree with TRBD2. Germline CDR1 LNHDA, CDR2 SQIVND (reference sequence). Trimming at V came to 7 bases and at J to 2 bases, leaving 6 bases not matched to a gene. The CDR3 is 15 residues long. The sequenced part of the CDR3 DNA is TGTGCCAGTACCCCGACTAGCGGACCCTACAATGAG. Translated, it gives CASTPTSGPYNE. The CDR3 as a whole reads CASTPTSGPYNEQFF.

Concerning this clone itself: The missing CDR3 end, 3 residues past where the read stops, is filled in from the germline J gene. The rearrangement uses TRBV19 and TRBJ2-1; 9 nucleotides align to TRBD2. The length of the CDR3 is 14 residues. V trimming: 8 bases; J trimming: 2 bases; junction bases outside the gene matches: 4. Germline V gives CDR1 LNHDA, CDR2 SQIVND (reference sequence). The CDR3 spells CASGLAGTYNEQFF. Partial CDR3 DNA: TGTGCCAGTGGGCTAGCGGGGACCTACAATGAG.

For this clone: The read ends 3 residues early relative to the CDR3; the germline J gene fills the gap. V usage is TRBV30 and J usage is TRBJ1-4; TRBD1 is a possible D gene (5 bases). With 0 bases removed from V and 0 bases from J, the gap between germline ends came to 8 bases. Germline V gene data show CDR1 as GTSNPN and CDR2 as SVGIG (reference sequence). The CDR3 is made up of 15 amino acids. The CDR3 reads CAWSVGVATNEKLFF. The covered CDR3 bases are TGTGCCTGGAGTGTAGGGGTTGCAACTAATGAAAAA.

Incomplete CDR3 DNA: TGTGCCAGCAGCATAGGACTAGCGGAGAGCTACGAG. Its translation: CASSIGLAESYE. The whole CDR3 region reads CASSIGLAESYEQYF. The chain is built from TRBV7-9 and TRBJ2-7, with 10 positions matching TRBD2. The read halts 3 residues ahead of the CDR3 end, with the missing end drawn from the germline J gene. This CDR3 region has 15 residues. V was clipped by 5 bases and J by 3 bases; unmatched bases: 7. Germline values: CDR1 SEHNR, CDR2 FQNEAQ (reference sequence).

Concerning this clone itself: The read comes to an end 3 residues before the CDR3 does, leaving the germline J gene to fill in the end. The chain couples TRBV30 to TRBJ2-7; possible D gene TRBD1, 6 bases. Trimming pared 3 bases from V and 4 bases from J, leaving 13 bases between. The CDR3 has 13 residues. Germline values: CDR1 GTSNPN, CDR2 SVGIG (reference sequence). The CDR3 here is CAWRGRGRYEQYF. CDR3 DNA (partial): TGTGCCTGGAGAGGCAGGGGTCGGTACGAG.

Concerning this clone itself: Coverage ceases 3 residues before the CDR3 finishes, and the germline J gene fills in the end. J is TRBJ2-1 and V is TRBV7-3; 10 bases line up with TRBD2. This CDR3 has 15 residues. V shed 5 bases, J shed 7 bases, and the junction held 8 bases outside the gene matches. From germline, CDR1 is SGHTA and CDR2 FQGTGA. Incomplete CDR3 DNA: TGTGCCAGCAGCGAGAGCGGGAGGGCCGATAATGAG. As protein: CASSESGRADNE. The whole CDR3 is CASSESGRADNEQFF. Supplemented by reference TRBV7-3 and TRBJ2-1, the full variable domain reads GAGVSQTPSNKVTEKGKYVELRCDPISGHTALYWYRQSLGQGPEFLIYFQGTGAADDSGLPNDRFFAVRPEGSVSTLKIQRTERGDSAVYLCASSESGRADNEQFFGPGTRLTVL.